This T cell receptor (beta chain) was captured in a study of control samples from healthy donors and cancer patients. Only in-frame clones appear in the TCRdb table, and some are missing; sequencing was by immunoSEQ multiplex PCR. Seen here are 150,000 or so clones, about 92% observed once, and the top ten hold 2.1%. Sequencing used blood. The receptor comes from a woman aged 45-65 years in good health.

CDR3 sequence: CASSSDRVYGYTF. The CDR3 DNA follows: TGTGCCAGCAGCTCGGACAGGGTCTATGGCTACACCTTC. The chain uses TRBV12-3 or TRBV12-4 and TRBJ1-2, with 8 bases fitting TRBD1. J lost 4 bases, V lost 6 bases, and 4 bases had no gene match. There are 13 residues in the CDR3.